The 10 T cell receptor beta chains listed next were all sequenced from one sample in a study of T cell responses to AZD1222 COVID-19 vaccine. Assay: immunoSEQ multiplex PCR; the TCRdb copy retains only in-frame clones and omits some. Of roughly 80,000 clones in the sample, approximately 88% were seen once. This material consisted of peripheral blood, taken on day 0 of MenACWY control vaccination. The source is an adult in good health.

The gene calls are TRBV12-3 or TRBV12-4 and TRBJ1-1, with D perhaps matching TRBD1 (6 bases). There are 13 residues in the CDR3. V gave up 8 bases and J gave up 4 bases, with 14 bases separating them. CDR3 nucleotides: TGTGCCAGCGATCACAGGGCGGGCACTGAAGCTTTCTTT. Protein product: CASDHRAGTEAFF.

The J gene is TRBJ1-2, the V gene TRBV7-3, with D possibly being TRBD1 (6 bases). V was clipped by 2 bases and J by 4 bases, with 11 bases between them. The CDR3 runs to 14 residues. Germline CDR1 and CDR2: SGHTA and FQGTGA. The CDR3 nucleotides read TGTGCCAGCAGCTTAGATACGGGGGCCTATGGCTACACCTTC. Translated: CASSLDTGAYGYTF.

V usage is TRBV4-1 and J usage is TRBJ1-2; D unresolved. V lost 1 base and J 3 bases, leaving 18 bases between the germline ends. The CDR3 consists of 17 residues. Germline V lookup: CDR1 MGHRA, CDR2 YSYEKL. The CDR3 DNA reads as TGCGCCAGCAGCCAAGGGGAGGCCGCTGGGCGCCACTATGGCTACACCTTC. It is translated as CASSQGEAAGRHYGYTF.

This clone has only a few counts. This chain joins TRBV6-4 and TRBJ1-5; possibly TRBD1 for D (6 bases). This CDR3 has 14 residues. Trimming stripped 7 bases from V and 5 bases from J, with 15 bases between. The germline V gene has CDR1 MRHNA and CDR2 SNTAGT. CDR3 in amino acids: CASTNRDRDQPQHF. The CDR3 DNA follows: TGTGCCAGCACCAACAGGGACCGGGATCAGCCCCAGCATTTT.

DNA of the CDR3: TGTGCCAGCAGCGTAACAGGGGTCGAGCAGTACTTC. It specifies CASSVTGVEQYF. The chain couples TRBV9 to TRBJ2-7, with TRBD1 matching over 7 bases. J lost 6 bases, V lost 1 base, and 1 base had no gene match. CDR3 length: 12 amino acids. Germline V gives CDR1 SGDLS, CDR2 YYNGEE.

The chain is built from TRBV6-2 or TRBV6-3 and TRBJ2-5; D perhaps matches TRBD2 (5 bases). Per the germline V gene, CDR1 is MNHEY and CDR2 is SVGEGT. This CDR3 has 17 amino acids. Trimming removed 4 bases at V and 5 bases at J, with 23 bases between. The CDR3 loop is CASSWGRLPKGLETQYF. CDR3 in DNA: TGTGCCAGCAGTTGGGGTAGACTACCCAAAGGATTGGAGACCCAGTACTTC.

The genes are TRBV6-6 and TRBJ1-5, with 11 bases aligning to TRBD1. The trim removed 7 bases at V and 6 bases at J, leaving 2 bases unmatched. The CDR3 length is 13 residues. Germline V gene sequence: CDR1 MNHNY, CDR2 SVGAGI (reference sequence). The CDR3 DNA follows: TGTGCCAGCACTGGACAGGGGGCTCAGCCCCAGCATTTT. Residues: CASTGQGAQPQHF.

This chain joins TRBV7-9 and TRBJ1-6, with TRBD1 matching 7 bases. In germline, CDR1 is SEHNR, CDR2 FQNEAQ (reference sequence). V was pared by 4 bases and J by 8 bases, with 5 bases of the junction left unmatched. The CDR3 extends over 14 amino acids. CDR3 sequence reads: CASSSGTVDSPLHF. For the CDR3, the DNA is TGTGCCAGCAGCTCCGGGACAGTCGATTCACCCCTCCACTTT.

The chain links TRBV6-5 to TRBJ2-3, with TRBD1 as a possible D gene (6 bases). Trimming left V 5 bases short and J 1 base short, with 13 bases between. Germline values: CDR1 MNHEY, CDR2 SVGAGI. CDR3 length: 15 residues. As DNA, the CDR3 is TGTGCCAGCAGTAATTACAGGGAACGCACAGATACGCAGTATTTT. Translating gives CASSNYRERTDTQYF.

V usage is TRBV19 and J usage is TRBJ1-2, with 7 bases aligning to TRBD1. V lost 6 bases and J lost 4; bases outside the gene matches: 11. The CDR3 has 15 residues. Germline V gives CDR1 LNHDA, CDR2 SQIVND (reference sequence). The CDR3 here is CASRAKQGLSYGYTF. As DNA, the CDR3 is TGTGCCAGTAGGGCCAAACAGGGGTTGAGCTATGGCTACACCTTC.